Listed below are T cell receptor beta chains from one sample, sequenced in a study of T-cell reconstitution after alpha-beta-depleted transplantation in children. TCRdb processed the PCR reads anew with MiXCR; each CDR3 protein has one entry. The data show about half a million distinct CDR3 sequences, with roughly an eighth seen just once and 5% to 6% held by the top ten. Source: PBMCs from the stem cell graft donor, taken from the stem cell graft. These receptor sequences come from a human donor who donated a stem cell graft to a child with combined immunodeficiency. Both conserved end residues are part of each CDR3. The D gene is left open where the match is weak. Expanded clones get a size class; other rows say once, few or many, or leave the size out.

v_gene	d_gene	j_gene	abundance	CDR3nt	CDR3aa
TRBV5-1	NA	TRBJ2-5	NA	TGCGCCAGCAGCTGGGGACACCAAGAGACCCAGTACTTC	CASSWGHQETQYF
TRBV20-1	TRBD2	TRBJ2-3	many	TGCAGTGCTTCTCGGACTAGCGGGAGGCCAGATACGCAGTATTTT	CSASRTSGRPDTQYF
TRBV12-3/TRBV12-4	TRBD2	TRBJ2-1	many	TGTGCCAGCAGTCCGCTAGCGGGGGCGTACAATGAGCAGTTCTTC	CASSPLAGAYNEQFF
TRBV5-1	NA	TRBJ2-1	NA	TGCGCCAGCAGCTGGACAGACGCCGGGCATGAGCAGTTCTTC	CASSWTDAGHEQFF
TRBV27	TRBD2	TRBJ2-7	NA	TGTGCCAGCAGCACTAGCGGGGACCCCTACGAGCAGTACTTC	CASSTSGDPYEQYF
TRBV3-1	TRBD2	TRBJ2-7	few	TGTGCCAGCAGCCACACCGGGACTAGCGGGTTCGGGCAGTACTTC	CASSHTGTSGFGQYF
TRBV4-2	NA	TRBJ2-1	few	TGTGCCAGCAGCCAAGATAACGGAAATGAGCAGTTCTTC	CASSQDNGNEQFF
TRBV12-3/TRBV12-4	NA	TRBJ2-4	few	TGTGCCAGCAGCGATTATCCCACGACAGAGGAGTACTTC	CASSDYPTTEEYF
TRBV4-3	TRBD1	TRBJ2-7	few	TGCGCCAGCAGCCAAGGGACAGGAAACTACGAGCAGTACTTC	CASSQGTGNYEQYF
TRBV5-1	NA	TRBJ1-1	few	TGCGCCAGCAGCCCTACAGAATCGAACACTGAAGCTTTCTTT	CASSPTESNTEAFF
TRBV7-9	NA	TRBJ1-1	NA	TGTGCCAGCAGCTTAGGATTCTCGGGGCGCCTACTCACTGAAGCTTTCTTT	CASSLGFSGRLLTEAFF
TRBV5-4	NA	TRBJ2-7	NA	TGTGCCAGCAGCTTGGACCTCTCCGAGCAGTACTTC	CASSLDLSEQYF
TRBV6-2/TRBV6-3	NA	TRBJ2-2	NA	TGTGCCAGCAGTTACTCGAGCGGAGACGGGGAGCTGTTTTTT	CASSYSSGDGELFF
TRBV3-1	NA	TRBJ1-5	many	TGTGCCAGCAGCCAAGGGGCAGGGGGCAATCAGCCCCAGCATTTT	CASSQGAGGNQPQHF
TRBV12-3/TRBV12-4	NA	TRBJ2-1	few	TGTGCCAGCACCCCGGGGCCTTACAATGAGCAGTTCTTC	CASTPGPYNEQFF
TRBV20-1	NA	TRBJ1-3	few	TGCAGTGCTGAGGACATGGGGCGAAACACCATATATTTT	CSAEDMGRNTIYF
TRBV15	NA	TRBJ2-5	NA	TGTGCCACCAGCAGAGAGAAGGGGCGGTCGGAGACCCAGTACTTC	CATSREKGRSETQYF
TRBV15	TRBD2	TRBJ2-1	many	TGTGCCACCAGACCCGGACTAGCGGGGGGCAATGAGCAGTTCTTC	CATRPGLAGGNEQFF
TRBV11-3	TRBD2	TRBJ2-3	few	TGTGCCAGCAGCTTGGGGACTAGCGGGGCCGCAGATACGCAGTATTTT	CASSLGTSGAADTQYF
TRBV20-1	TRBD2	TRBJ2-1	NA	TGCAGTGCTAGACCGAGCGGGACCTACAATGAGCAGTTCTTC	CSARPSGTYNEQFF
TRBV14	NA	TRBJ1-1	many	TGTGCCAGCAGCCAAGTCCGGGAGGGCGTAGCTTTCTTT	CASSQVREGVAFF
TRBV29-1	TRBD1	TRBJ2-1	many	TGCAGCGTTGAAGATGGCACCGGGACAGCCTACAATGAGCAGTTCTTC	CSVEDGTGTAYNEQFF
TRBV7-9	NA	TRBJ1-3	many	TGTGCCAGCAGCTTCAGCTTTCCGAACACCATATATTTT	CASSFSFPNTIYF
TRBV20-1	TRBD2	TRBJ2-7	few	TGCAGTGCCCCCCCGGCGGGGAGGGGATGGTACGAGCAGTACTTC	CSAPPAGRGWYEQYF
TRBV12-3/TRBV12-4	NA	TRBJ1-3	NA	TGTGCCAGCAGTTTCGGGTCAGACTTCAACTCTGGAAACACCATATATTTT	CASSFGSDFNSGNTIYF
TRBV5-1	TRBD1	TRBJ2-5	NA	TGCGCCAGCAGCTTGGCCGACAGGGGGCGAGAGACCCAGTACTTC	CASSLADRGRETQYF
TRBV12-3/TRBV12-4	TRBD2	TRBJ2-1	many	TGTGCCAGCAGTTGGGCGGCTAGCGGGAGCGGAGAGCAGTTCTTC	CASSWAASGSGEQFF
TRBV7-3	NA	TRBJ2-1	few	TGTGCCAGCAGCTTAATAGCGTCTAGCGAATACAATGAGCAGTTCTTC	CASSLIASSEYNEQFF
TRBV3-1	NA	TRBJ1-6	many	TGTGCCAGCAGCCAAGATGCGACCAGAGCAGGATCACCCCTCCACTTT	CASSQDATRAGSPLHF
TRBV12-3/TRBV12-4	NA	TRBJ1-6	NA	TGTGCCAGCAGGCGGGGAGCCTCCTATAATTCACCCCTCCACTTT	CASRRGASYNSPLHF
TRBV6-5	NA	TRBJ2-1	few	TGTGCCAGCAGTTACTCGCTTGACGATGAGCAGTTCTTC	CASSYSLDDEQFF
TRBV4-1	NA	TRBJ1-2	NA	TGCGCCAGCAGCCAAGATCATTGGACAGACTATGGCTACACCTTC	CASSQDHWTDYGYTF
TRBV12-3/TRBV12-4	TRBD1	TRBJ1-5	NA	TGTGCCAGCAACACCGGGGACAGGGTCTTTAGCAATCAGCCCCAGCATTTT	CASNTGDRVFSNQPQHF
TRBV27	NA	TRBJ2-7	few	TGTGCCAGCAGTTTTAACAGGGAAGGCGAGCAGTACTTC	CASSFNREGEQYF
TRBV3-1	TRBD2	TRBJ2-5	few	TGTGCCAGCAGCCAAGATCGGGGACTAGCTCAAGAGACCCAGTACTTC	CASSQDRGLAQETQYF
TRBV29-1	TRBD1	TRBJ2-1	NA	TGCAGCGCCGCCCGTTCCGGGACAGGTGCCTACAATGAGCAGTTCTTC	CSAARSGTGAYNEQFF
TRBV29-1	NA	TRBJ2-7	many	TGCAGCGTTGAACTCAAGCAAGGAAGCTCCTACGAGCAGTACTTC	CSVELKQGSSYEQYF
TRBV9	NA	TRBJ2-5	NA	TGTGCCAGCAGCCCAGAGGGAGAGACCCAGTACTTC	CASSPEGETQYF
TRBV24-1	TRBD2	TRBJ2-1	many	TGTGCCACCAGTGACGCCCCTAGCGGGAGGGCCGGAGCGAATGAGCAGTTCTTC	CATSDAPSGRAGANEQFF
TRBV7-2	TRBD1	TRBJ2-7	many	TGTGCCAGCAGCCTCCTAGGACAGGGCTACGAGCAGTACTTC	CASSLLGQGYEQYF
TRBV15	NA	TRBJ2-2	NA	TGTGCCACCAGCAGAGATCCCCCACAGGGAGCGAACACCGGGGAGCTGTTTTTT	CATSRDPPQGANTGELFF
TRBV12-3/TRBV12-4	TRBD1	TRBJ2-3	few	TGTGCCATAAACAGGGGGCAAGATACGCAGTATTTT	CAINRGQDTQYF